Listed below are T cell receptor beta chains from one sample, sequenced in a study of metastatic and nonmetastatic thyroid tumors. With MiXCR, TCRdb called clones anew from the PCR reads. The data show about 33,000 clones, over 15% seen once. The sample comprised blood. These receptor sequences come from a female donor with papillary thyroid cancer or a benign thyroid nodule (not recorded which). Some clones in this sample may be carry-over from other donors' samples. CDR3s include the opening cysteine and the closing phenylalanine or tryptophan. Size is omitted from some rows. Given values are once, few, many or a class for expanded clones.

15	medium-sized	TRBV10-1	CASSDPGQGDYEQYF
16	NA	TRBV2	CASRGTTIGSFSEQYF
11	many	TRBV20-1	CSATGSTEAFF
15	medium-sized	TRBV4-3	CASSPRASGIYEQYF
15	medium-sized	TRBV27	CASSPQNGGEGEQYF
17	NA	TRBV5-1	CASSLDSCTSGGSEQFF
13	many	TRBV9	CASTPPGGGELFF
13	many	TRBV14	CASSQGGFTEAFF
15	many	TRBV20-1	CSARDLRPAGGTQYF
14	many	TRBV7-9	CASSVGQMNTEAFF
14	many	TRBV29-1	CSVSDRGQTTEAFF
14	once	TRBV30	CAWSVKGIWDEQHF
16	medium-sized	TRBV12-3/TRBV12-4	CASSFRTSGRASEQYF
16	NA	TRBV20-1	CSARVLAGGDSGELFF
15	many	TRBV20-1	CSARDLSGYTGELFF
11	NA	TRBV30	CAWGRESPLHF
13	many	TRBV28	CASLRREAGELFF
13	few	TRBV5-4	CASSLGSGETQYF
15	many	TRBV28	CASSSPGGARTEAFF
12	many	TRBV20-1	CSVYGVGETQYF
15	many	TRBV10-2	CASSETRSGQETQYF
15	NA	TRBV5-8	CASSFGTSSTDTQYF
18	NA	TRBV7-8	CASSSRTSGRCFPYEQYF
12	NA	TRBV7-2	CASSFTGGEQYF
16	many	TRBV11-1	CASSPWGQGSTGELFF
11	many	TRBV11-1	CASSLTDTQYF
12	NA	TRBV20-1	CSAPQQGIKALF
14	NA	TRBV4-1	CASSPTGASSPQHF
15	many	TRBV10-3	CAISYTTGYNEKLFF
15	many	TRBV4-3	CASSPTGLGDSPLHF
14	many	TRBV9	CASSSQIGYGEQFF
16	medium-sized	TRBV6-1	CASMLSGDSTYNEQFF
14	many	TRBV7-2	CASSPGPAGETQYF
12	many	TRBV11-2	CASSPTLDTQYF
12	few	TRBV12-3/TRBV12-4	CASSLHYSEAFF
18	many	TRBV12-3/TRBV12-4	CASSLIGGQEGPSGELFF
13	NA	TRBV6-5	CASSYRANEKLFF
16	many	TRBV6-1	CASSYFRDSGANVLTF
17	NA	TRBV6-1	CASSERLAGGPGGEQFF
13	many	TRBV5-4	CASSLDRNTETFF
14	many	TRBV28	CASSFGAGVSEQYF
16	many	TRBV5-1	CASSLGTGRGNEKLFF
14	NA	TRBV7-2	CASSLTSGVYEQYF
15	few	TRBV6-1	CASSPTGTVYYEQYF
14	many	TRBV11-2	CASSFISGNTEAFF
14	many	TRBV6-1	CASSFYRANTEAFF
17	many	TRBV10-3	CAISEFLTGDRSYEQYF
16	many	TRBV30	CAWSYRTGRMNTEAFF
14	many	TRBV4-2	CASSQDMRAQPQHF
16	many	TRBV6-1	CASSRPGQGDTGELFF
16	NA	TRBV14	CASSQVPYQSSYEQYF
13	few	TRBV6-1	CASRNPRGAEQYF
15	NA	TRBV7-2	CASSNSGTLGETQYF
14	few	TRBV28	CDSSGQGGGYEQYF